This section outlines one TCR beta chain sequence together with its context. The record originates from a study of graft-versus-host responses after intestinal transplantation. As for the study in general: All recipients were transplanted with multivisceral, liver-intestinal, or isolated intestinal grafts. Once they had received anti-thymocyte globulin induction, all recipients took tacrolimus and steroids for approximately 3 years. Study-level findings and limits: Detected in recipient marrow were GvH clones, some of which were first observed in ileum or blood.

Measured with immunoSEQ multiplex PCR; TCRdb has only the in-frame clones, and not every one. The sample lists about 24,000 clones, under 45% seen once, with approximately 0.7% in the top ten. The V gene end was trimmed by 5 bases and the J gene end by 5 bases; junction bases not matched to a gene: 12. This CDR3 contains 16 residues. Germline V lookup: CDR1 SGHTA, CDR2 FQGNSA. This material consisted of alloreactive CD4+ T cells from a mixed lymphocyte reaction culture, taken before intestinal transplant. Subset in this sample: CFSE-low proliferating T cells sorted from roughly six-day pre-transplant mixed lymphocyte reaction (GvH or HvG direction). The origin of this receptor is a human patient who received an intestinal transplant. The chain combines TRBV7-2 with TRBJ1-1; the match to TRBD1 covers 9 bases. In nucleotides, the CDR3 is TGTGCCAGCAGCGTACGAAGGACAGGGGAGGGTACTGAAGCTTTCTTT. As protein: CASSVRRTGEGTEAFF.